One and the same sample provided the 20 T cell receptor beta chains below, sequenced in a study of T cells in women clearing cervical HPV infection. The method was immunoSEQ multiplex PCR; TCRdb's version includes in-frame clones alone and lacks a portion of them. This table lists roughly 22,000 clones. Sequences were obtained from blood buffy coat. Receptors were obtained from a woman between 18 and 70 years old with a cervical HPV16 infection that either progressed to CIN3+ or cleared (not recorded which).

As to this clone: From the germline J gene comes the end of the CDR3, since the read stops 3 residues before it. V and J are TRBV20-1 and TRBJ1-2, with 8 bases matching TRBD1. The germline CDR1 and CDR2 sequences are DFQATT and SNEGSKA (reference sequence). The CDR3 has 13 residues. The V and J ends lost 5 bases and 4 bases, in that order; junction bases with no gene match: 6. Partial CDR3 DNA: TGCAGTGCTGCAGGGGGCAAGGGCTATGGC. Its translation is CSAAGGKGYG. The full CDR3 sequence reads CSAAGGKGYGYTF.

The CDR3 DNA, read in part, is TGCGCCAGCAGCCCATCGAGGGAGACC. Translated: CASSPSRET. The CDR3 in its entirety is CASSPSRETQYF. This rearrangement joins TRBV4-1 to TRBJ2-5, with D uncertain. With the read ending 3 residues before the CDR3 end, the germline J gene is used to fill in that end. V was pared by 4 bases and J by 5 bases, with 8 bases between. The CDR3 is 12 residues long. CDR1 is MGHRA and CDR2 is YSYEKL in the germline V gene.

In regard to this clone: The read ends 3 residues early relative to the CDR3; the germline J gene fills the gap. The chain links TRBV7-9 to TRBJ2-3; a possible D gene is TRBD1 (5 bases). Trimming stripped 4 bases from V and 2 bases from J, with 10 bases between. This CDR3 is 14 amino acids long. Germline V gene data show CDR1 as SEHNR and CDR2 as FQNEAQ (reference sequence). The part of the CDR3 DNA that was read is TGTGCCAGCAGCTATCAGGGTTACACAGATACG. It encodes CASSYQGYTDT. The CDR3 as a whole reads CASSYQGYTDTQYF.

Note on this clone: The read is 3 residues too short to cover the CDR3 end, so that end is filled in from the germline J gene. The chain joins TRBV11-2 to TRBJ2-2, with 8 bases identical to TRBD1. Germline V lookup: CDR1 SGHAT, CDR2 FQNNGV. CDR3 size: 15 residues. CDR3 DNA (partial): TGTGCCAGCAGCTCATCGGACAGGGTGGGTGAAAAG. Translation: CASSSSDRVGEK. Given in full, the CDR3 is CASSSSDRVGEKLFF.

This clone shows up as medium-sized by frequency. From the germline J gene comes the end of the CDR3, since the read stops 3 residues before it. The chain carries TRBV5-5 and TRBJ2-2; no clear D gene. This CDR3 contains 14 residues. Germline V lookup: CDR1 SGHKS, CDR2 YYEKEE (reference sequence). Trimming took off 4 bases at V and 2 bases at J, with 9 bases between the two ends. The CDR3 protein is CASSVRSNTGELFF. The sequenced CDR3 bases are TGTGCCAGCAGCGTTAGAAGCAACACCGGGGAG. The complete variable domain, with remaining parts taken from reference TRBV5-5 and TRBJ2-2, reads DAGVTQSPTHLIKTRGQQVTLRCSPISGHKSVSWYQQVLGQGPQFIFQYYEKEERGRGNFPDRFSARQFPNYSSELNVNALLLGDSALYLCASSVRSNTGELFFGEGSRLTVL.

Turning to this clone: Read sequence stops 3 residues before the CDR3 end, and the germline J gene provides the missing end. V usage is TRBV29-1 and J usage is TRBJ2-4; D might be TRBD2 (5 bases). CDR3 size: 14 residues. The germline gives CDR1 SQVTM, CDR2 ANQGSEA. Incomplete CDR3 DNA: TGCAGCGTTGGTCCCTCAGGCGGCGACTATGGT. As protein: CSVGPSGGDYG. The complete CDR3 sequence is CSVGPSGGDYGQYF.

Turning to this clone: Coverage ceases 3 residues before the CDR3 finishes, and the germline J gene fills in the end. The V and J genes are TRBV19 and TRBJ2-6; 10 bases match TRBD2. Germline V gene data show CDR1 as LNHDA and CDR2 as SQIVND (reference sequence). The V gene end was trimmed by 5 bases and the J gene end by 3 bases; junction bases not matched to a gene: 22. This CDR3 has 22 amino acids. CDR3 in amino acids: CASSPRRASGRVGPLGANVLTF. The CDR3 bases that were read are TGTGCCAGTAGTCCGAGGAGGGCTAGCGGGAGAGTGGGGCCTCTTGGGGCCAACGTC.

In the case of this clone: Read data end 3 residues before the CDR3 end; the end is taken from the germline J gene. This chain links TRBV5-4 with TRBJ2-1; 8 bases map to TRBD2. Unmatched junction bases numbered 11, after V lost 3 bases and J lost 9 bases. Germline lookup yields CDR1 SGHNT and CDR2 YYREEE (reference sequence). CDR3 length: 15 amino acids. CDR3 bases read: TGTGCCAGCAGCTCTGGGACTAGTAGAAAGAGTGAG. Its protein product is CASSSGTSRKSE. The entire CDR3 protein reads CASSSGTSRKSEQFF.

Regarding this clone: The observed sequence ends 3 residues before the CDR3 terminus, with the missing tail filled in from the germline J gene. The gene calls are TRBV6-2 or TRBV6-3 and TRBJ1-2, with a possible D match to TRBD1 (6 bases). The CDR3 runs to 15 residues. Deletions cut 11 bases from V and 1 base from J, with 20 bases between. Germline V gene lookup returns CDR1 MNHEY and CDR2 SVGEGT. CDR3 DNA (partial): TGTGCCCACTCCGGCAGGGGTGATGGTAACTATGGC. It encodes CAHSGRGDGNYG. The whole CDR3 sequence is CAHSGRGDGNYGYTF.

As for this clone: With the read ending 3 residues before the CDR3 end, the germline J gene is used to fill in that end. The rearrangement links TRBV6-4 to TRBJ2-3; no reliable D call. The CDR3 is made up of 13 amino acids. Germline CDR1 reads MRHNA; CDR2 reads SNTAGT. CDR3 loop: CASSEQANQPQYF. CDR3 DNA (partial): TGTGCCAGCAGTGAACAAGCGAATCAGCCG.

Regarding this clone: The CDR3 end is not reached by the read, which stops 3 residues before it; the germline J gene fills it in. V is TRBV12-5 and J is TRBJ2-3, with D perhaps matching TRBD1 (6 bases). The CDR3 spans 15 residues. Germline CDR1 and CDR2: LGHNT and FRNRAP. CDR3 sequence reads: CASGSQTGGSRPQYF. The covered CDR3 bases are TGTGCTAGTGGGTCTCAGACAGGTGGATCTCGGCCG.

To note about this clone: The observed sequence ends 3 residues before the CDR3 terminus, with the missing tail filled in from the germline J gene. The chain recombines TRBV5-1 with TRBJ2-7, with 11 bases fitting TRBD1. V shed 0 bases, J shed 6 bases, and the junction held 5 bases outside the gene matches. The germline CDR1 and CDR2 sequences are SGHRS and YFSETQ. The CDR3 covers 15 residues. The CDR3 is CASSLVGQGAREQYF. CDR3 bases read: TGCGCCAGCAGCTTGGTCGGACAGGGGGCGCGCGAG.

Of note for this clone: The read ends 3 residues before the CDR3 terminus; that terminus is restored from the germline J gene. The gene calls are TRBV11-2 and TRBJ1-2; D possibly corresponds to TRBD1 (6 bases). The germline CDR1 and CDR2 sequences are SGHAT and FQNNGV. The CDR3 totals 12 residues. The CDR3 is CASRRGGDDYTF. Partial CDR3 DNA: TGTGCCAGCAGAAGGGGGGGCGATGAC. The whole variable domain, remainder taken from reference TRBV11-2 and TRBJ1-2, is EAGVAQSPRYKIIEKRQSVAFWCNPISGHATLYWYQQILGQGPKLLIQFQNNGVVDDSQLPKDRFSAERLKGVDSTLKIQPAKLEDSAVYLCASRRGGDDYTFGSGTRLTVV.

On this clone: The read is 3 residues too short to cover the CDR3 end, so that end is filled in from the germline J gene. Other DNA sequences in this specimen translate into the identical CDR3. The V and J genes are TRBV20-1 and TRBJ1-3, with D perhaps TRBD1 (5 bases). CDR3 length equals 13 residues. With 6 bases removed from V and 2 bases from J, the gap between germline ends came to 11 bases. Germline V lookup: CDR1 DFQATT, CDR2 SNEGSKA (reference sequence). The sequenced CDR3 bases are TGCAGTGCCAACAAGGACACTGGAAACACC. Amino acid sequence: CSANKDTGNT. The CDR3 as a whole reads CSANKDTGNTIYF.

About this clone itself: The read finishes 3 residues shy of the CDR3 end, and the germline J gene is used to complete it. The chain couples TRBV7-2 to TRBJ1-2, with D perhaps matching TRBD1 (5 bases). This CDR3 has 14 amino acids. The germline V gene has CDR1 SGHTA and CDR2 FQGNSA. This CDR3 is CASSYRGLGLGYTF. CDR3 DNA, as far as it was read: TGTGCCAGCAGCTATAGGGGTTTGGGGTTAGGC.

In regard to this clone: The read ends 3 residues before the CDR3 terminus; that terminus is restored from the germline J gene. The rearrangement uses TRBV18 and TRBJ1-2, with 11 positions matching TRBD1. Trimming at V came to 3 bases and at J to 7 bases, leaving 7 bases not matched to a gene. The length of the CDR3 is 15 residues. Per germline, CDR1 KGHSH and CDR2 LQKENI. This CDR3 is CASSPRDRGISGYTF. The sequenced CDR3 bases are TGTGCCAGCTCACCTCGGGACAGGGGGATCTCTGGC.

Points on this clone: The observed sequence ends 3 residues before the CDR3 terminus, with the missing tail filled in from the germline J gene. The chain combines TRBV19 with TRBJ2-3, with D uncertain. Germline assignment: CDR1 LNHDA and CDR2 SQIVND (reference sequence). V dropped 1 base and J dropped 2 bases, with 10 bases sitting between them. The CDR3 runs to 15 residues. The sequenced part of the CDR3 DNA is TGTGCCAGTAGTATAGGGAACAGCTTCACAGATACG. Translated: CASSIGNSFTDT. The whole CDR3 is CASSIGNSFTDTQYF.

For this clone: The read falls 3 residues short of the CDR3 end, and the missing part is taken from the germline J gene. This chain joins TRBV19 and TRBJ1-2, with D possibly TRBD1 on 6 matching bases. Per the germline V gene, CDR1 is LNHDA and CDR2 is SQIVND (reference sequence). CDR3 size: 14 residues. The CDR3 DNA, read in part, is TGTGCCAGTAGTATCGAGGGGGAAGGGGATGAC. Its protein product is CASSIEGEGDD. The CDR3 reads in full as CASSIEGEGDDYTF.

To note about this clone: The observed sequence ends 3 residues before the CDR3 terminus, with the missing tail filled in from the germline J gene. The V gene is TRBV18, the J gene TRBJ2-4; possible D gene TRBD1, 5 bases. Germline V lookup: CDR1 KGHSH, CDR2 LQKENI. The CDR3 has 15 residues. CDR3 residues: CASSPTEESNYGQYF. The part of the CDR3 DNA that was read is TGTGCCAGCTCACCGACAGAAGAGTCTAACTATGGT.

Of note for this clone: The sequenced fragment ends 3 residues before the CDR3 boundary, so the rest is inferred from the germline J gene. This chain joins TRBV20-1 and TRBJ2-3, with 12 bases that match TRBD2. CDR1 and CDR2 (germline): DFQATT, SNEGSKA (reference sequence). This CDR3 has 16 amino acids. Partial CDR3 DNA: TGCAGTGCTTCCGACTTGACTAGCGGGGGTAAAGAGACG. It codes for CSASDLTSGGKET. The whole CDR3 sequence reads CSASDLTSGGKETQYF.